The source of this TCR beta chain is a study of T cell responses to AZD1222 COVID-19 vaccine. Overall study results and limits: Seropositive AZD1222 recipients at baseline numbered only 6 or 7.

V was pared by 6 bases and J by 6 bases, with 17 bases between. Germline V CDR1 and CDR2: SQVTM, ANQGSEA. This CDR3 contains 13 residues. This clone was seen a single time. Its cognate antigen is unknown. Only in-frame clones appear in the TCRdb table, and some are missing; sequencing was by immunoSEQ multiplex PCR. This table holds 180,000 or so clones, approximately 90% found once. The source is an adult who received the AZD1222 COVID-19 vaccine. J is TRBJ1-1 and V is TRBV29-1, with a possible D match to TRBD1 (5 bases). Material: peripheral blood, obtained 28 days after the second AZD1222 dose. CDR3 loop: CSVLRSLGAEAFF. The CDR3 coding sequence is TGCAGCGTCTTGCGAAGTTTGGGGGCTGAAGCTTTCTTT.